This T cell receptor (beta chain) came from a study of OX40 agonist ivuxolimab in advanced cancers. As for the study in general: Previous treatment with anti-PD-1, anti-PD-L1 or anti-CTLA-4 therapy was allowed; under 50% had received some. Two cutaneous melanoma patients and one hepatocellular carcinoma patient, three in all, had partial responses. Findings and limits, study-wide: Average numbers of expanded clones were greater in CD8+ T cells than in CD4+.

The sampling schedule covered blood at baseline, cycle 4 day 1, and cycle 7 day 1. Assay used: immunoSEQ multiplex PCR; TCRdb lists only in-frame clones, some missing. The data contain about 78,000 clones, about 90% of them seen just once; the ten biggest clones take up roughly 2.8%. This clone has just one count. Its specificity is not known. The TCR comes from an adult with an advanced solid tumor such as melanoma, head and neck, liver or kidney cancer. The sequenced sample was CD4+ or CD8+ T cells sorted from blood, obtained in a trial of the OX40 agonist ivuxolimab.

The CDR3 is CASSQERGGGRNEQFF. CDR3 coding DNA: TGCGCCAGCAGCCAAGAGCGAGGGGGCGGAAGGAATGAGCAGTTCTTC. The chain carries TRBV4-1 and TRBJ2-1; 7 bases are a match to TRBD1. The ends lost 0 bases at V and 7 bases at J; junction bases unmatched: 9. CDR3 length: 16 residues. Germline CDR1 reads MGHRA; CDR2 reads YSYEKL.